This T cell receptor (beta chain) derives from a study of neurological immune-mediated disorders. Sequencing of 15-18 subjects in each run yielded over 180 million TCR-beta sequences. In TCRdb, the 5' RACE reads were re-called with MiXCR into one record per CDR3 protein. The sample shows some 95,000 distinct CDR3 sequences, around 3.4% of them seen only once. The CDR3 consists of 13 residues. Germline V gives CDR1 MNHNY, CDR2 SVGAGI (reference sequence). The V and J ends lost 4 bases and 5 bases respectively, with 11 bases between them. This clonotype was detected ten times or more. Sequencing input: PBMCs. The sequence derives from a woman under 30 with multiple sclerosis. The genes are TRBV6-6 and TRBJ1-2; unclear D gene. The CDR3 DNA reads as TGTGCCAGCAGTTTACGCGAGGTTTATGGCTACACCTTC. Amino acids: CASSLREVYGYTF.